The next 6 T cell receptor beta chains were all read from a single sample in a study of T cell responses to AZD1222 COVID-19 vaccine. Only in-frame clones appear in the TCRdb table, and some are missing; sequencing was by immunoSEQ multiplex PCR. The sample has about 100,000 clones, more than 75% seen once. Material: peripheral blood, obtained on day 0 of AZD1222 vaccination. The receptors here all came from an adult in good health.

This clone was seen only a few times. The rearrangement links TRBV6-5 to TRBJ2-1; 8 bases agree with TRBD2. The CDR3 has 15 residues. Losses at the gene ends were 5 bases for V and 1 base for J; bases not matched to a gene: 4. The germline CDR1 and CDR2 sequences are MNHEY and SVGAGI. CDR3 nucleotides: TGTGCCAGCAGTCCCCAGCGGGGGTCCTACAATGAGCAGTTCTTC. Protein: CASSPQRGSYNEQFF.

V gene TRBV24-1 combines with J gene TRBJ2-2; 11 bases map to TRBD2. V dropped 3 bases and J dropped 0; count of bases not matched to a gene: 2. The CDR3 runs 17 residues. The germline gives CDR1 KGHDR, CDR2 SFDVKD. The CDR3 bases are TGTGCCACCAGTGATACTAGCGGGGGAGCGAACACCGGGGAGCTGTTTTTT. It yields the protein CATSDTSGGANTGELFF.

The chain has TRBV9 and TRBJ1-1; D unresolved. V was shortened by 2 bases and J by 4 bases, with 9 bases between the two germline ends. CDR1 and CDR2 (germline): SGDLS, YYNGEE. The CDR3 covers 13 residues. The CDR3 here is CASSVGPPTEAFF. In DNA form, the CDR3 reads TGTGCCAGCAGCGTTGGCCCACCCACTGAAGCTTTCTTT.

The chain has TRBV10-3 and TRBJ2-5; D possibly corresponds to TRBD1 (5 bases). There are 16 residues in the CDR3. V dropped 3 bases and J dropped 1 base, with 15 bases sitting between them. The germline gives CDR1 ENHRY, CDR2 SYGVKD. The CDR3 DNA reads as TGTGCCATCAGTGACGGCCAGGGTGTTTCCCAAGAGACCCAGTACTTC. Its translation: CAISDGQGVSQETQYF.

V usage is TRBV11-2 and J usage is TRBJ2-5; tentative D call: TRBD2 (6 bases). The ends were cut back, 5 bases at V and 5 bases at J, with 21 bases in the middle. Germline CDR1 is SGHAT and CDR2 is FQNNGV. This CDR3 is 16 amino acids long. The CDR3 DNA is TGTGCCAGCAGCCACGTGACGCGGGGTCGTGGGGAGACCCAGTACTTC. Translated: CASSHVTRGRGETQYF.

This chain's CDR3 is CASSLNSQGTDTQYF. In DNA form, the CDR3 reads TGTGCCAGCAGCTTAAACAGTCAAGGCACAGATACGCAGTATTTT. The chain couples TRBV11-1 to TRBJ2-3; no clear D gene. Trimming stripped 2 bases from V and 1 base from J, with 10 bases between. This CDR3 comprises 15 residues. Germline lookup yields CDR1 SGHAT and CDR2 FQDESV (reference sequence).